Following are 19 T cell receptor beta chains from one sample sequenced in a study of identical twins. TCRdb independently ran MiXCR on the 5' RACE reads; one entry per CDR3 protein. The sample holds some 630,000 distinct CDR3 sequences; about 7.1% are singletons and the top ten take 1.6%. The sample also formed part of further work on yellow fever vaccine responses in identical twins.

The sample taken for sequencing was PBMCs. These receptors came from a woman between 18 and 29 years old in good health.

This clonotype was counted a few times. This rearrangement joins TRBV20-1 to TRBJ2-1; TRBD2 aligns across 12 bases. The CDR3 is 18 amino acids. V lost 3 bases to trimming and J lost 1 base; unmatched junction nucleotides: 10. Germline V CDR1 and CDR2: DFQATT, SNEGSKA (reference sequence). The CDR3 region has the DNA TGCAGTGCTAGGGGGGATAGACTAGCGGGAGTTTCCTACAATGAGCAGTTCTTC. This translates into CSARGDRLAGVSYNEQFF.

V and J are TRBV14 and TRBJ2-7; D is uncertain. From germline, CDR1 is SGHDN and CDR2 FVKESK. The V and J ends lost 0 bases and 3 bases respectively, with 9 bases between them. This CDR3 spans 14 amino acids. The CDR3 region is CASSQEWRYYEQYF. CDR3 sequence (DNA): TGTGCCAGCAGCCAAGAATGGCGCTACTACGAGCAGTACTTC.

As concerns this clonotype: The junction departs from the called germline gene at one end, perhaps through a read error. The V gene is TRBV11-2, the J gene TRBJ1-1; 11 bases match TRBD1. This CDR3 contains 18 residues. CDR1 is SGHAT and CDR2 is FQNNGV in the germline V gene. In nucleotides, the CDR3 is TGTGCCAGCAGCGCATTTACCGGGACAGGGGGGTTGAAGACTGAAGCTTTCTTT. Translation: CASSAFTGTGGLKTEAFF.

This clonotype has at least ten counts. The V gene is TRBV4-1, the J gene TRBJ1-2, with D perhaps TRBD1 (5 bases). The CDR3 has 16 amino acids. V was cut by 3 bases and J by 7 bases, with 21 bases left in between. Germline V gene sequence: CDR1 MGHRA, CDR2 YSYEKL. The CDR3 nucleotides are TGCGCCAGCAGCCACCCCAGCATCCAGGGCCGTGGTGGCTACACCTTC. Translation: CASSHPSIQGRGGYTF.

The sample holds a few counts of this clonotype. The chain couples TRBV5-5 to TRBJ2-1, with TRBD1 identical over 9 bases. Germline V gene lookup returns CDR1 SGHKS and CDR2 YYEKEE (reference sequence). The CDR3 is 13 amino acids. The junction had 6 bases not matched to a gene; V was cut back by 4 bases and J by 10 bases. As DNA, the CDR3 is TGTGCCAGCAGCAAGGGACAGGGCCCCGAGCAGTTCTTC. Its translation is CASSKGQGPEQFF.

Only a few counts were recorded for this clonotype. The rearrangement uses TRBV11-2 and TRBJ1-1, with D possibly TRBD1 on 5 matching bases. From germline, CDR1 is SGHAT and CDR2 FQNNGV. Trimming removed 1 base from V and 5 bases from J, with 17 bases in between. This CDR3 contains 16 residues. The CDR3 reads CASSLAGRQKKTEAFF. Written as DNA, the CDR3 is TGTGCCAGCAGCTTAGCGGGCCGACAGAAGAAAACTGAAGCTTTCTTT.

The chain uses TRBV7-9 and TRBJ1-2; 9 bases match TRBD1. The CDR3 contains 14 residues. Germline V gene sequence: CDR1 SEHNR, CDR2 FQNEAQ (reference sequence). V shed 5 bases and J 5 bases; nucleotides not matched to a gene: 6. CDR3 in amino acids: CASSHRDRVYGYTF. DNA of the CDR3: TGTGCCAGCAGCCACCGGGACAGGGTATATGGCTACACCTTC.

This clonotype was seen a few times. This chain uses TRBV29-1 with TRBJ2-5; 9 positions match TRBD2. The V segment lost 4 bases and the J segment 7 bases; nucleotides outside the gene matches: 10. Germline CDR1 SQVTM, CDR2 ANQGSEA. The CDR3 covers 14 residues. The CDR3 nucleotides read TGCAGCGTTGCTGGCGGGAGGGCTGAGGGGACCCAGTACTTC. It codes for CSVAGGRAEGTQYF.

This clonotype showed up many times. The chain is built from TRBV5-1 and TRBJ1-1; unclear D gene. This CDR3 contains 14 residues. The germline CDR1 and CDR2 sequences are SGHRS and YFSETQ. V dropped 1 base and J dropped 0 bases, with 7 bases sitting between them. CDR3 nucleotides: TGCGCCAGCAGCTTGAGACGGCTGAACACTGAAGCTTTCTTT. Its translation is CASSLRRLNTEAFF.

This clonotype showed up many times. V and J are TRBV7-2 and TRBJ2-5; 9 nucleotides match TRBD2. Germline trimming cut 1 base from V and 4 bases from J; bases unmatched to any gene: 7. CDR3 length: 16 residues. Germline CDR1 and CDR2: SGHTA and FQGNSA. The chain's CDR3 is CASSLGSSGVRETQYF. For the CDR3, the DNA is TGTGCCAGCAGCTTAGGCTCTAGCGGGGTACGAGAGACCCAGTACTTC. Variable domain in full (rest from reference TRBV7-2 and TRBJ2-5): GAGVSQSPSNKVTEKGKDVELRCDPISGHTALYWYRQSLGQGLEFLIYFQGNSAPDKSGLPSDRFSAERTGGSVSTLTIQRTQQEDSAVYLCASSLGSSGVRETQYFGPGTRLLVL.

This clonotype has at least ten counts. The rearrangement joins TRBV12-3 or TRBV12-4 to TRBJ1-1, with D maybe TRBD1 (6 bases). Trimming removed 6 bases at V and 11 bases at J, with 25 bases between. The CDR3 extends over 15 amino acids. The CDR3 reads CASRYQQGNKITAFF. CDR3 bases: TGTGCCAGCAGATACCAACAGGGCAATAAAATTACGGCTTTCTTT.

The table lists this clonotype with many counts. The rearrangement uses TRBV28 and TRBJ2-4, with no clear D. V lost 4 bases to trimming and J lost 6 bases, with 13 bases between them. Germline values: CDR1 MDHEN, CDR2 SYDVKM. The CDR3 contains 14 residues. The CDR3 is CASSSPNDANIQYF. The DNA of the CDR3 is TGTGCCAGCAGTTCCCCCAACGACGCAAACATTCAGTACTTC.

The chain couples TRBV7-8 to TRBJ2-1; 9 positions match TRBD2. The CDR3 is 16 amino acids. Germline CDR1 reads SGHVS; CDR2 reads FQNEAQ. The ends lost 5 bases at V and 6 bases at J; junction bases unmatched: 11. The CDR3 DNA reads as TGTGCCAGCAGCCCTCTGGCAGCGGGAGGTATCAATGAGCAGTTCTTC. This sequence encodes CASSPLAAGGINEQFF.

There are a few counts of this clonotype. The rearrangement joins TRBV4-1 to TRBJ1-1; 8 bases align to TRBD1. Germline loops: CDR1 MGHRA, CDR2 YSYEKL. V lost 1 base and J lost 5; bases outside the gene matches: 3. The CDR3 is 14 residues long. The CDR3 is CASSQAGGYTEAFF. CDR3 nucleotides: TGCGCCAGCAGCCAAGCAGGGGGCTATACTGAAGCTTTCTTT.

This clonotype was counted only a few times. For the CDR3, the DNA is TGTGCCAGCACCTACCAGGGTTACAGCACAGATACGCAGTATTTT. Residues: CASTYQGYSTDTQYF. The V gene is TRBV7-9, the J gene TRBJ2-3; D is perhaps TRBD1 (5 bases). CDR3 length equals 15 residues. V was pared by 7 bases and J by 0 bases, with 14 bases between. The germline V gene encodes CDR1 SEHNR and CDR2 FQNEAQ (reference sequence).

This clonotype was detected a few times. The chain joins TRBV15 to TRBJ2-3; D call uncertain. Looked up from germline, CDR1 is LNHNV and CDR2 is YYDKDF (reference sequence). There are 15 residues in the CDR3. V was clipped by 3 bases and J by 4 bases, with 14 bases between them. Written as DNA, the CDR3 is TGTGCCACCAGCAGCAGGCGGCTGCTATCAGATACGCAGTATTTT. Translation: CATSSRRLLSDTQYF.

V gene TRBV20-1 combines with J gene TRBJ1-1, with 8 positions matching TRBD1. This CDR3 is built from 16 residues. Germline lookup yields CDR1 DFQATT and CDR2 SNEGSKA (reference sequence). With 6 bases clipped from V and 0 bases from J, the junction kept 12 bases outside the gene matches. CDR3 loop: CSATGSGGSMNTEAFF. DNA of the CDR3: TGCAGTGCAACAGGCTCAGGGGGCTCAATGAACACTGAAGCTTTCTTT.

This clonotype was picked up a small number of times. V and J are TRBV6-5 and TRBJ2-3; the D gene is possibly TRBD1 (6 bases). V was pared by 6 bases and J by 0 bases, with 16 bases between. The germline V gene has CDR1 MNHEY and CDR2 SVGAGI. There are 16 residues in the CDR3. CDR3: CASRPAEGGSTDTQYF. The CDR3 nucleotides read TGTGCCAGCAGACCCGCGGAAGGGGGAAGCACAGATACGCAGTATTTT.

The chain uses TRBV20-1 and TRBJ2-5; D is ambiguous. Germline V gene sequence: CDR1 DFQATT, CDR2 SNEGSKA (reference sequence). The CDR3 extends over 13 amino acids. V shed 4 bases and J shed 1 base, with 10 bases lying between them. The CDR3, as DNA: TGCAGTGCTAATAGGTTGGGCCAAGAGACCCAGTACTTC. Its protein is CSANRLGQETQYF.